This TCR beta chain came from a study of T cells in Graves' hyperthyroidism and ophthalmopathy. Findings and limits, study-wide: Appearing also in blood were most of the thyroid clonotypes expanded above 0.001. The model's output predicted ophthalmopathy at a median of about 6.5 months prior to onset.

Using RNA transcripts as the source, TCR beta CDR3 regions were amplified. TCR CDR3 regions were first amplified by RT-PCR with HTBI primers. TCRdb redid the calling of the multiplex PCR reads with MiXCR, one entry per CDR3 protein. This table holds roughly 380,000 distinct CDR3 sequences, approximately 15% found once. Calling Graves' hyperthyroidism stable meant ophthalmopathy did not progress within 18 months. Germline CDR1 and CDR2: DFQATT and SNEGSKA (reference sequence). V was clipped by 4 bases and J by 2 bases; unmatched bases: 5. The CDR3 sequence is 14 residues long. On this clonotype itself: What it recognizes is unknown.

The sequence came from a woman aged 55 to 70 with Graves' hyperthyroidism. The sequenced material came from blood. J is TRBJ2-3 and V is TRBV20-1; 8 bases agree with TRBD2. The CDR3 here is CSATGLALTDTQYF. In DNA form, the CDR3 reads TGCAGTGCTACCGGACTAGCTCTCACAGATACGCAGTATTTT.